The 17 T cell receptor beta chains reported below all come from one sample, sequenced in a study of blood T cells in healthy people across ages. PCR was performed a second time for 7 to 11 cycles using a sample-barcoded 5' primer and a J-beta primer mix. One entry per CDR3 protein results from TCRdb running MiXCR on the 5' RACE reads. The sample has about 800,000 distinct CDR3 sequences, 20% to 25% seen once. Another study also made use of these data, one on T cells of mothers and their children.

Input material: blood. The receptors come from a boy between 10 and 17 years old in good health.

The genes are TRBV29-1 and TRBJ2-5, with a tentative D call TRBD1 (5 bases). Germline V CDR1 and CDR2: SQVTM, ANQGSEA. The V end was cut by 0 bases, the J end by 1 base, with 9 bases between. CDR3 size: 14 residues. CDR3 region: CSVEDWTSQETQYF. In DNA, the CDR3 is TGCAGCGTTGAAGATTGGACATCCCAAGAGACCCAGTACTTC.

The chain combines TRBV10-2 with TRBJ1-1; D call uncertain. The germline V gene has CDR1 WSHSY and CDR2 SAAADI. This CDR3 contains 11 residues. Trimming removed 3 bases at V and 14 bases at J, with 13 bases between. In DNA, the CDR3 is TGCGCCAGCAGTGAAAGGTTCGCAGCCTTCTTT. It translates to CASSERFAAFF.

A few counts support this clonotype. The germline gene is not matched at one end of the junction; a read error may be the cause. The chain has TRBV7-7 and TRBJ2-7; 11 positions agree with TRBD2. The germline gives CDR1 SSHAT, CDR2 FNYEAQ (reference sequence). The CDR3 has 15 amino acids. This chain's CDR3 is CASSRGLADSYEQYF. CDR3 coding DNA: TGTGCTAGCAGCCGGGGACTAGCGGACAGCTACGAGCAGTACTTC.

J is TRBJ1-4 and V is TRBV3-1; maybe TRBD1 (6 bases). CDR1 and CDR2 from the germline V gene are LGHDT and YNNKEL (reference sequence). The CDR3 is 16 amino acids. V was pared by 0 bases and J by 8 bases, with 16 bases between. The CDR3 region is CASSQDRRTAYEKLFF. As DNA, the CDR3 is TGTGCCAGCAGCCAAGATCGGAGGACAGCATACGAAAAACTGTTTTTT.

This chain connects TRBV7-9 to TRBJ2-3, with 8 positions matching TRBD1. Germline assignment: CDR1 SEHNR and CDR2 FQNEAQ (reference sequence). Trimming took 5 bases from V and 6 from J; bases not matched to a gene: 10. The CDR3 contains 15 residues. CDR3 coding DNA: TGTGCCAGCAGCCCCCAGACAGGGGATACGGATACGCAGTATTTT. Protein: CASSPQTGDTDTQYF.

The table lists this clonotype with a few counts. J is TRBJ1-4 and V is TRBV20-1; unclear D gene. Trimming pared 0 bases from V and 4 bases from J, leaving 12 bases between. The CDR3 runs to 15 residues. The V gene's germline CDR1 is DFQATT and CDR2 SNEGSKA (reference sequence). The CDR3 is CSARDMFADNEKLFF. In DNA, the CDR3 is TGCAGTGCTAGAGATATGTTCGCGGATAATGAAAAACTGTTTTTT.

This clonotype was observed a few times. V is TRBV9 and J is TRBJ2-5, with 7 positions matching TRBD1. Germline CDR1 and CDR2: SGDLS and YYNGEE. J gave up 3 bases and V 3 bases, and 5 bases lay outside the gene matches. CDR3 size: 14 residues. The CDR3 sequence is CASSATGSEETQYF. The CDR3 DNA sequence: TGTGCCAGCAGCGCGACAGGGTCGGAAGAGACCCAGTACTTC.

The CDR3 region has the DNA TGTGCCGTACGACTGGGTTCAGGGGTGGCAAAACTGTTTTTT. Residues: CAVRLGSGVAKLFF. V usage is TRBV7-9 and J usage is TRBJ1-4, with D possibly TRBD1 on 6 matching bases. Trimming removed 11 bases at V and 10 bases at J, with 23 bases between. The CDR3 has 14 amino acids. Germline CDR1 is SEHNR and CDR2 is FQNEAQ (reference sequence).

Worth noting for this clonotype: At one boundary the junction diverges from the germline segment, which might be a read error. This chain links TRBV28 with TRBJ2-1; 12 nucleotides agree with TRBD2. The CDR3 sequence is 15 residues long. The germline V gene has CDR1 MDHEN and CDR2 SYDVKM. CDR3 bases: TGTGCCAGCAGTCTATGGACTAGCGGGAAGAATGAGCAGTTCTTC. It codes for CASSLWTSGKNEQFF.

The rearrangement links TRBV29-1 to TRBJ2-1; 8 bases agree with TRBD2. The CDR3 contains 14 residues. With 1 base clipped from V and 6 bases from J, the junction kept 5 bases outside the gene matches. Germline values: CDR1 SQVTM, CDR2 ANQGSEA. The CDR3 nucleotides read TGCAGCGTTGAAGGCGGGGGGTGGGGCAATGAGCAGTTCTTC. Translated, it gives CSVEGGGWGNEQFF.

This CDR3 reads CASTFGTGSNQPQHF. Written as DNA, the CDR3 is TGTGCCAGCACTTTTGGGACAGGGAGCAATCAGCCCCAGCATTTT. The chain has TRBV2 and TRBJ1-5, with 9 nucleotides matching TRBD1. The CDR3 has 15 residues. The V segment lost 7 bases and the J segment 1 base; nucleotides outside the gene matches: 5. CDR1 is SNHLY and CDR2 is FYNNEI in the germline V gene.

The chain has TRBV5-1 and TRBJ2-7; 7 bases map to TRBD1. The junction had 6 bases not matched to a gene; V was cut back by 3 bases and J by 0 bases. In germline, CDR1 is SGHRS, CDR2 YFSETQ. CDR3 size: 15 residues. The DNA of the CDR3 is TGCGCCAGCAGCTCCGGGACAGTTGGCTCCTACGAGCAGTACTTC. Translated: CASSSGTVGSYEQYF.

The chain couples TRBV14 to TRBJ2-5; TRBD2 agrees at 12 bases. The J call may not be correct, given that the DNA end is closer to TRBJ2-7. CDR1 is SGHDN, CDR2 FVKESK, per germline. The CDR3 spans 16 residues. The CDR3 nucleotides are TGTGCCAGCAGTCCTACTAGCGGGAGGTTCTCCTACGAGCAGTACTTC. The encoded protein is CASSPTSGRFSYEQYF.

As regards this clonotype: One end of the junction does not line up with germline, which may come from a read error. The chain carries TRBV5-1 and TRBJ2-5; D remains unclear. Per germline, CDR1 SGHRS and CDR2 YFSETQ. The CDR3 sequence is 10 residues long. The CDR3 DNA sequence: TGCGCCAGCAGCTTGGGAGAAATCGAATTC. Protein sequence: CASSLGEIEF.

This chain uses TRBV9 with TRBJ2-2; a possible D gene is TRBD1 (6 bases). The CDR3 consists of 16 residues. Germline CDR1 and CDR2: SGDLS and YYNGEE. Between the trimmed V and J ends, which lost 4 bases and 0 bases, there was a span of 13 bases. The CDR3 DNA reads TGTGCCAGCAGCCCGTTCCGGACAGCGAACACCGGGGAGCTGTTTTTT. It encodes CASSPFRTANTGELFF.

V is TRBV4-1 and J is TRBJ2-7; 9 bases fit TRBD1. J was trimmed by 4 bases and V by 3 bases; bases with no gene match: 4. Per germline, CDR1 MGHRA and CDR2 YSYEKL. The CDR3 has 14 amino acids. CDR3 in DNA: TGCGCCAGCAGCCACCCCGGGACAGGGTACGAGCAGTACTTC. Its protein product is CASSHPGTGYEQYF.

This clonotype appeared a few times. The chain recombines TRBV6-6 with TRBJ1-1, with a tentative D call TRBD1 (5 bases). The CDR3 totals 14 residues. Germline V lookup: CDR1 MNHNY, CDR2 SVGAGI (reference sequence). The V gene lost 2 bases and the J gene lost 11 bases, with 18 bases spanning the gap. As DNA, the CDR3 is TGTGCCAGCAGTTACGACTCCGGGGGAGTGGAGGCTTTCTTT. The encoded protein is CASSYDSGGVEAFF.